The 12 T cell receptor beta chains below all came from one sample that was sequenced in a study of blood T cell repertoires in COVID-19. The table came from immunoSEQ multiplex PCR; TCRdb's copy has only in-frame clones and leaves some out. In the table there are about 180,000 clones, about three quarters of which are singletons. The sample was peripheral blood. The receptors originated from a woman older than 75 with COVID-19, enrolled during active disease.

This chain connects TRBV18 to TRBJ2-2; tentatively, D is TRBD1 (6 bases). Trimming took off 6 bases at V and 1 base at J, with 12 bases between the two ends. Germline assignment: CDR1 KGHSH and CDR2 LQKENI. The CDR3 has 15 amino acids. CDR3 DNA sequence: TGTGCCAGCTCGTACAGGGATGGGAACACCGGGGAGCTGTTTTTT. Its translation is CASSYRDGNTGELFF.

The chain joins TRBV18 to TRBJ2-7; 7 nucleotides agree with TRBD1. Germline values: CDR1 KGHSH, CDR2 LQKENI. V lost 4 bases and J lost 3; bases outside the gene matches: 12. CDR3 length: 16 residues. The CDR3: CASSRTSGTVVYEQYF. The CDR3 DNA sequence: TGTGCCAGCTCACGAACCTCCGGGACAGTAGTCTACGAGCAGTACTTC.

This chain connects TRBV29-1 to TRBJ2-7, with D possibly TRBD1 on 7 matching bases. From germline, CDR1 is SQVTM and CDR2 ANQGSEA. The length of the CDR3 is 13 residues. The V end lost 2 bases, the J end lost 6 bases, and 14 bases lay between the germline ends. CDR3 DNA: TGCAGCGTTGAACAGGGGGAGGTTGGCGAGCAGTACTTC. It codes for CSVEQGEVGEQYF.

V usage is TRBV19 and J usage is TRBJ1-1; D possibly corresponds to TRBD1 (5 bases). Trimming stripped 3 bases from V and 4 bases from J, with 12 bases between. Looked up from germline, CDR1 is LNHDA and CDR2 is SQIVND (reference sequence). The CDR3 consists of 14 residues. CDR3: CASSIWGGSTEAFF. CDR3 coding DNA: TGTGCCAGTAGTATTTGGGGGGGAAGCACTGAAGCTTTCTTT.

V usage is TRBV7-9 and J usage is TRBJ2-3, with 11 nucleotides matching TRBD2. Trimming removed 5 bases from V and 2 bases from J; junction bases left unmatched: 9. The CDR3 runs 17 residues. Germline values: CDR1 SEHNR, CDR2 FQNEAQ (reference sequence). DNA for the CDR3: TGTGCCAGCAGCCCACCGCGACTAGCGGGGATCACAGATACGCAGTATTTT. Its translation is CASSPPRLAGITDTQYF.

The rearrangement uses TRBV7-2 and TRBJ2-7; the match to TRBD2 covers 8 bases. V was pared by 4 bases and J by 2 bases, with 7 bases of the junction left unmatched. This CDR3 comprises 15 residues. Germline loops: CDR1 SGHTA, CDR2 FQGNSA. CDR3 sequence (DNA): TGTGCCAGCAGCTCCCGACTAGCGTCGACCTACGAGCAGTACTTC. It codes for CASSSRLASTYEQYF.

The CDR3: CAISEGPQDPEAFF. For the CDR3, the DNA is TGTGCCATCAGTGAGGGGCCCCAGGATCCTGAAGCTTTCTTT. V gene TRBV10-3 combines with J gene TRBJ1-1; the D is unclear. In germline, CDR1 is ENHRY, CDR2 SYGVKD. The germline V and J ends were trimmed by 2 bases and 6 bases, with 13 bases remaining between them. The CDR3 is 14 residues long.

The CDR3 is CASSDYRGVTYEQYF. The CDR3 DNA sequence: TGTGCCAGCAGTGACTACAGGGGAGTAACCTACGAGCAGTACTTC. V is TRBV2 and J is TRBJ2-7; TRBD1 matches at 7 bases. There are 15 residues in the CDR3. With V trimmed by 3 bases and J by 2 bases, 7 bases remained unmatched. Germline loops: CDR1 SNHLY, CDR2 FYNNEI.

The V call is TRBV2, the J call TRBJ2-3, with D possibly matching TRBD2 (5 bases). CDR3 length: 15 amino acids. The V gene lost 6 bases and the J gene lost 0 bases, with 13 bases spanning the gap. The germline gives CDR1 SNHLY, CDR2 FYNNEI. The DNA of the CDR3 is TGTGCCAGCAGCGCAACTAGGACTAGCACAGATACGCAGTATTTT. Its protein product is CASSATRTSTDTQYF. Combining the CDR3 with reference TRBV2 and TRBJ2-3 gives the whole variable domain EPEVTQTPSHQVTQMGQEVILRCVPISNHLYFYWYRQILGQKVEFLVSFYNNEISEKSEIFDDQFSVERPDGSNFTLKIRSTKLEDSAMYFCASSATRTSTDTQYFGPGTRLTVL.

This clone was observed a few times. The rearrangement uses TRBV19 and TRBJ2-3, with a weak D call TRBD2 (6 bases). Germline CDR1 LNHDA, CDR2 SQIVND (reference sequence). Trimming pared 6 bases from V and 3 bases from J, leaving 13 bases between. The CDR3 length is 14 residues. The CDR3 DNA reads as TGTGCCAGTAGCCCGGGAGTGGGTACAGATACGCAGTATTTT. It codes for CASSPGVGTDTQYF.

This rearrangement joins TRBV28 to TRBJ1-2, with D possibly matching TRBD1 (5 bases). Germline V gene data show CDR1 as MDHEN and CDR2 as SYDVKM. The CDR3 extends over 15 amino acids. Trimming took 3 bases from V and 2 from J, leaving 13 bases between them. The CDR3 loop is CASSFRWGGNYGYTF. The DNA for the CDR3 is TGTGCCAGCAGTTTCCGTTGGGGGGGAAACTATGGCTACACCTTC.

V is TRBV28 and J is TRBJ2-5, with a possible D match to TRBD2 (6 bases). The CDR3 has 13 amino acids. The germline gives CDR1 MDHEN, CDR2 SYDVKM. Trimming removed 6 bases from V and 5 bases from J, with 13 bases in between. The CDR3 DNA follows: TGTGCCAGCAGATTGGTTGGGGGGGAGACCCAGTACTTC. Residues: CASRLVGGETQYF.